This T cell receptor beta chain was documented in a study of blood T cell repertoires in COVID-19. Study background: Collection of acute and convalescent COVID-19 samples took place in the United States, Italy and Spain. T cells, B-cell-depleted T cells, or PBMCs supplied cDNA or gDNA.

In the authors' workflow: Scientists estimated how many nucleated cells there were by amplifying reference gene primers. Here immunoSEQ multiplex PCR was the method, and the copy in TCRdb shows in-frame clones only, minus some. That table furnishes V, J and clone size, whereas the DNA furnished D and trimming. The sample has about 200,000 clones, over 70% seen once. The CDR3 is made up of 16 amino acids. V lost 6 bases to trimming and J lost 2 bases; unmatched junction nucleotides: 11. Per germline, CDR1 WSHSY and CDR2 SAAADI. Sequenced: peripheral blood. This rearrangement joins TRBV10-2 to TRBJ2-3; 7 nucleotides line up with TRBD2. This clonotype was sampled from a woman aged 70-85 years with acute or convalescent COVID-19. In nucleotides, the CDR3 is TGCGCCAGCAGGACCCCCCTAGCGGAACACACAGATACGCAGTATTTT. Protein: CASRTPLAEHTDTQYF.